The 27 T cell receptor beta chains in this list originate from one sample, sequenced in a study of vaccination and CD4 T cells after COVID-19. Scientists ran DNA taken from cultured CD4+ T cells through the Oncomine TCR Beta short-read assay for sequencing. TCRdb itself ran the PCR reads through MiXCR, one entry per CDR3 protein. The data show under 9,500 distinct CDR3 sequences, 50% to 70% seen once. As for treatment: roughly nine-day PBMC culture with coronavirus spike peptide pools or control peptides (ViraFEST assay). What these receptors recognize is not known. The sample taken for sequencing was CD4+ T cells from blood, cultured in vitro. The origin of the receptors is a human donor who had recovered from COVID-19.

The chain uses TRBV14 and TRBJ1-2, with D perhaps matching TRBD1 (5 bases). Trimming left V 4 bases short and J 8 bases short, with 20 bases between. Germline lookup yields CDR1 SGHDN and CDR2 FVKESK. The CDR3 is 15 residues long. The DNA for the CDR3 is TGTGCCAGCAGCCCTACTACTGCAAGCAGGGTCGGCTACACCTTC. Its translation is CASSPTTASRVGYTF.

This clonotype has a handful of counts. The chain employs TRBV7-2 and TRBJ1-2; D uncertain. CDR1 SGHTA and CDR2 FQGNSA come from the germline V gene. The CDR3 extends over 15 amino acids. Trimming removed 0 bases at V and 1 base at J, with 9 bases between. CDR3 amino acids: CASSLARQINYGYTF. The CDR3 DNA reads as TGTGCCAGCAGCTTAGCGAGGCAGATTAACTATGGCTACACCTTC.

This clonotype showed up just once. The V and J genes are TRBV5-6 and TRBJ1-6, with 7 bases lining up with TRBD1. CDR3 size: 14 residues. Trimming cost V 2 bases and J 7 bases; bases outside gene matches: 3. CDR1 SGHDT and CDR2 YYEEEE come from the germline V gene. In nucleotides, the CDR3 is TGTGCCAGCAGCTTAGGACAGGCGAATTCACCCCTCCACTTT. This codes for CASSLGQANSPLHF.

The chain combines TRBV7-9 with TRBJ1-1; the D is unclear. V lost 2 bases to trimming and J lost 4 bases, with 5 bases between them. The CDR3 totals 12 residues. Looked up from germline, CDR1 is SEHNR and CDR2 is FQNEAQ (reference sequence). DNA for the CDR3: TGTGCCAGCAGCTTAATATCCACTGAAGCTTTCTTT. It translates to CASSLISTEAFF.

This clonotype has just one count. The rearrangement links TRBV5-1 to TRBJ2-5, with 8 positions matching TRBD2. CDR1 and CDR2 from the germline V gene are SGHRS and YFSETQ. V was pared by 0 bases and J by 7 bases, with 11 bases of the junction left unmatched. CDR3 size: 16 residues. The CDR3 reads CASSLEGSGARGTQYF. The CDR3 coding sequence is TGCGCCAGCAGCTTGGAGGGTAGCGGGGCACGGGGGACCCAGTACTTC.

This sequence joins TRBV6-2 or TRBV6-3 and TRBJ1-1, with D hard to call. Looked up from germline, CDR1 is MNHEY and CDR2 is SVGEGT. The CDR3 consists of 13 residues. The ends were cut back, 6 bases at V and 0 bases at J, with 8 bases in the middle. The CDR3 is CASSFGMNTEAFF. The CDR3, as DNA: TGTGCCAGCAGCTTTGGGATGAACACTGAAGCTTTCTTT.

This clonotype occurred a few times. V is TRBV20-1 and J is TRBJ2-1; TRBD1 matches 9 bases. The CDR3 has 13 residues. V lost 6 bases, J lost 8 bases, and 8 bases stayed unmatched. Germline lookup yields CDR1 DFQATT and CDR2 SNEGSKA (reference sequence). DNA for the CDR3: TGCAGTGCAGAAACGGACAGGGGCTATGAGCAGTTCTTC. Amino acid sequence: CSAETDRGYEQFF.

This clonotype appeared a few times. The chain uses TRBV30 and TRBJ1-5; D is undetermined. Looked up from germline, CDR1 is GTSNPN and CDR2 is SVGIG (reference sequence). V lost 0 bases and J 1 base, leaving 7 bases between the germline ends. The CDR3 totals 14 residues. CDR3 coding DNA: TGTGCCTGGAGTGTACTTGGGAGCAATCAGCCCCAGCATTTT. It codes for CAWSVLGSNQPQHF.

This clonotype has only a few counts. This chain links TRBV24-1 with TRBJ2-2; tentatively, D is TRBD1 (5 bases). The CDR3 length is 13 residues. CDR1 is KGHDR, CDR2 SFDVKD, per germline. V lost 12 bases to trimming and J lost 3 bases, with 13 bases between them. The DNA for the CDR3 is TGTGCCGCGACGCAACAGGACACCGGGGAGCTGTTTTTT. Translation: CAATQQDTGELFF.

CDR3 sequence reads: CASSRDARGMNTEAFF. The CDR3 DNA sequence: TGCGCCAGCAGCCGGGACGCGCGGGGGATGAACACTGAAGCTTTCTTT. The chain uses TRBV5-1 and TRBJ1-1; D possibly corresponds to TRBD1 (5 bases). Trimming stripped 4 bases from V and 0 bases from J, with 16 bases between. The CDR3 length is 16 residues. Germline CDR1 reads SGHRS; CDR2 reads YFSETQ.

This chain connects TRBV7-8 to TRBJ2-1, with D possibly being TRBD2 (7 bases). Trimming left V 1 base short and J 5 bases short, with 12 bases between. The CDR3 totals 15 residues. CDR1 is SGHVS, CDR2 FQNEAQ, per germline. The CDR3 region is CASSLVGGPNNEQFF. The CDR3 bases are TGTGCCAGCAGCTTAGTGGGGGGGCCGAACAATGAGCAGTTCTTC.

On this clonotype: The junction does not match germline at one end; this may be a read error. The rearrangement uses TRBV6-5 and TRBJ1-5, with 9 nucleotides matching TRBD1. There are 17 residues in the CDR3. Per germline, CDR1 MNHEY and CDR2 SVGAGI. The CDR3 nucleotides are TGTGCCAGCAGTCACTCCGGGACAGGGCTCAGCAATCAGCCCCAGCATTTT. Translating gives CASSHSGTGLSNQPQHF.

The rearrangement uses TRBV6-5 and TRBJ2-5; D may be TRBD2 (6 bases). The CDR3 sequence is 15 residues long. The V gene's germline CDR1 is MNHEY and CDR2 SVGAGI. Trimming took 4 bases from V and 1 from J, leaving 13 bases between them. CDR3 DNA: TGTGCCAGCAGTTTCGGAGGGCCCTCCCAAGAGACCCAGTACTTC. Its protein product is CASSFGGPSQETQYF.

The chain uses TRBV27 and TRBJ2-7; D may be TRBD1 (8 bases). The CDR3 has 12 amino acids. The V and J ends lost 5 bases and 7 bases respectively, with 12 bases between them. Germline CDR1 reads MNHEY; CDR2 reads SMNVEV (reference sequence). The CDR3 region has the DNA TGTGCCAGCAGTCAACAGGGGGGGGAGCAGTACTTC. It yields the protein CASSQQGGEQYF.

The chain is built from TRBV20-1 and TRBJ1-5; 9 nucleotides match TRBD1. Trimming at V came to 6 bases and at J to 7 bases, leaving 7 bases not matched to a gene. The CDR3 covers 13 residues. Germline V lookup: CDR1 DFQATT, CDR2 SNEGSKA (reference sequence). CDR3 protein: CSATTGGSQPQHF. The DNA of the CDR3 is TGCAGTGCAACGACAGGGGGAAGCCAGCCCCAGCATTTT.

This clonotype has more than one count but fewer than ten. The chain has TRBV30 and TRBJ2-3; D gene unclear. Germline-derived CDR1 and CDR2 are GTSNPN and SVGIG (reference sequence). The CDR3 loop spans 14 amino acids. V was shortened by 2 bases and J by 0 bases, with 9 bases between the two germline ends. CDR3 protein: CAWSLPPSTDTQYF. The CDR3 DNA follows: TGTGCCTGGAGTTTACCTCCTAGCACAGATACGCAGTATTTT.

This chain connects TRBV12-3 or TRBV12-4 to TRBJ2-3; TRBD1 agrees at 11 bases. With 6 bases clipped from V and 6 bases from J, the junction kept 5 bases outside the gene matches. The CDR3 length is 14 residues. The CDR3 region has the DNA TGTGCCAGCAGGGGGACAGGGGGGTCGGATACGCAGTATTTT. Protein product: CASRGTGGSDTQYF.

The chain uses TRBV5-4 and TRBJ1-6, with no clear D. The CDR3 totals 14 residues. The germline V and J ends were trimmed by 0 bases and 9 bases, with 10 bases remaining between them. CDR1 is SGHNT and CDR2 is YYREEE in the germline V gene (reference sequence). The CDR3 DNA reads TGTGCCAGCAGCTTGGGAGGGATCGGTTCACCCCTCCACTTT. It is translated as CASSLGGIGSPLHF.

The V and J genes are TRBV11-2 and TRBJ1-6, with 7 nucleotides matching TRBD1. The trim removed 3 bases at V and 9 bases at J, leaving 8 bases unmatched. There are 15 residues in the CDR3. CDR1 and CDR2 (germline): SGHAT, FQNNGV. Here the CDR3 reads CASSFFTGETSPLHF. In DNA, the CDR3 is TGTGCCAGCAGCTTTTTTACAGGGGAGACTTCACCCCTCCACTTT.

The chain employs TRBV20-1 and TRBJ1-5; no firm D call. CDR3 length: 14 residues. Trimming took 1 base from V and 4 from J, leaving 11 bases between them. CDR1 and CDR2 from the germline V gene are DFQATT and SNEGSKA (reference sequence). CDR3 sequence: CSARVRLGNQPQHF. CDR3 sequence (DNA): TGCAGTGCTAGAGTTAGACTTGGGAATCAGCCCCAGCATTTT.

The chain joins TRBV25-1 to TRBJ2-7, with D possibly being TRBD1 (5 bases). CDR3 length equals 15 residues. Trimming took 1 base from V and 1 from J, leaving 11 bases between them. Germline assignment: CDR1 MGHDK and CDR2 SYGVNS. The CDR3: CASSESGFRSYEQYF. The CDR3 DNA reads as TGTGCCAGCAGTGAATCAGGGTTCCGATCCTACGAGCAGTACTTC.

The gene calls are TRBV20-1 and TRBJ2-3, with 8 nucleotides matching TRBD1. Germline CDR1 and CDR2: DFQATT and SNEGSKA (reference sequence). The CDR3 is made up of 14 amino acids. With V trimmed by 5 bases and J by 3 bases, 7 bases remained unmatched. The CDR3 here is CSAGQGRSTDTQYF. CDR3 bases: TGCAGTGCTGGACAGGGAAGGTCGACAGATACGCAGTATTTT.

The CDR3: CASSLGRSSRSSYNEQFF. The DNA of the CDR3 is TGTGCCAGCAGCTTAGGTAGGTCTAGCAGGAGCTCCTACAATGAGCAGTTCTTC. The chain uses TRBV7-9 and TRBJ2-1; D may be TRBD2 (5 bases). Trimming removed 1 base from V and 0 bases from J, with 16 bases in between. Germline V CDR1 and CDR2: SEHNR, FQNEAQ (reference sequence). The CDR3 runs to 18 residues.

This rearrangement joins TRBV5-1 to TRBJ2-3; D is perhaps TRBD2 (6 bases). The V gene lost 4 bases and the J gene lost 1 base, with 10 bases spanning the gap. Germline V gives CDR1 SGHRS, CDR2 YFSETQ. The CDR3 loop spans 14 amino acids. The CDR3 DNA reads as TGCGCCAGCAGCCGAGAGCGGGGCACAGATACGCAGTATTTT. Translation gives CASSRERGTDTQYF.

This sequence joins TRBV12-3 or TRBV12-4 and TRBJ2-5; 8 nucleotides align to TRBD1. This CDR3 spans 14 amino acids. The trim removed 2 bases at V and 4 bases at J, leaving 3 bases unmatched. The CDR3 loop is CASSLRTGIETQYF. CDR3 sequence (DNA): TGTGCCAGCAGTTTACGGACAGGGATAGAGACCCAGTACTTC.

In regard to this clonotype: The germline gene is not matched at one end of the junction; a read error may be the cause. J is TRBJ1-2 and V is TRBV19, with TRBD1 as a possible D gene (5 bases). Germline CDR1 reads LNHDA; CDR2 reads SQIVND (reference sequence). The length of the CDR3 is 15 residues. The CDR3 is CVSSQTRGGDYGYTF. CDR3 DNA: TGTGTCAGTAGTCAGACAAGGGGCGGCGACTATGGCTACACCTTC.

The chain is built from TRBV7-6 and TRBJ2-2; 7 positions match TRBD1. V trimming: 0 bases; J trimming: 5 bases; junction bases outside the gene matches: 3. The CDR3 runs 15 residues. Per germline, CDR1 SGHVS and CDR2 FNYEAQ. CDR3 sequence: CASSLAGGSTGELFF. The CDR3 DNA follows: TGTGCCAGCAGCTTAGCAGGGGGCAGTACCGGGGAGCTGTTTTTT.